Below, 26 T cell receptor beta chains from the same sample are listed, as sequenced in a study of T-cell reconstitution after alpha-beta-depleted transplantation in children. The authors prepared the TCRbeta library with unique molecular identifiers. TCRdb used MiXCR to reprocess the PCR reads, holding one entry per CDR3 protein. The data contain hundreds of thousands of distinct CDR3 sequences, about 12% of them singletons. The sequenced sample was PBMCs from the stem cell graft donor, obtained from the stem cell graft. The source is a human donor who donated a stem cell graft to a child with combined immunodeficiency.

This clonotype was seen at least ten times. V and J are TRBV7-9 and TRBJ2-1, with 13 bases aligning to TRBD2. The CDR3 spans 15 residues. The germline V gene encodes CDR1 SEHNR and CDR2 FQNEAQ (reference sequence). Trimming cost V 1 base and J 7 bases; bases outside gene matches: 1. CDR3 in amino acids: CASSLGTSGSNEQFF. CDR3 DNA: TGTGCCAGCAGCTTAGGGACTAGCGGGAGTAATGAGCAGTTCTTC.

This clonotype was seen ten or more times. This chain uses TRBV9 with TRBJ2-2; tentatively, D is TRBD2 (6 bases). CDR3 size: 15 residues. Trimming stripped 6 bases from V and 0 bases from J, with 12 bases between. Germline V gene lookup returns CDR1 SGDLS and CDR2 YYNGEE. CDR3 coding DNA: TGTGCCAGCAAATCTGGCGGGACGAACACCGGGGAGCTGTTTTTT. As protein: CASKSGGTNTGELFF.

This clonotype was seen only a few times. The genes are TRBV6-1 and TRBJ2-1, with TRBD1 identical over 9 bases. The germline V gene has CDR1 MNHNS and CDR2 SASEGT. The trim removed 7 bases at V and 8 bases at J, leaving 21 bases unmatched. The CDR3 spans 18 residues. For the CDR3, the DNA is TGTGCCAGCACCAAACGGGGACAGGGACCCAACCAGGGGGATGAGCAGTTCTTC. It encodes CASTKRGQGPNQGDEQFF.

Only a few counts were recorded for this clonotype. The gene calls are TRBV6-2 or TRBV6-3 and TRBJ1-5; TRBD1 aligns across 7 bases. Unmatched junction bases numbered 17, after V lost 7 bases and J lost 2 bases. The CDR3 loop spans 18 amino acids. Germline CDR1 is MNHEY and CDR2 is SVGEGT. DNA for the CDR3: TGTGCCAGCACCATAGGCGGCAGGGGGGTTTCGGGCAATCAGCCCCAGCATTTT. It translates to CASTIGGRGVSGNQPQHF.

This clonotype was observed a few times. The chain uses TRBV12-3 or TRBV12-4 and TRBJ1-2; D uncertain. V shed 5 bases and J shed 4 bases, with 11 bases lying between them. The CDR3 consists of 13 residues. The CDR3 DNA reads TGTGCCAGCAGTCCCCTGGGGTCCTATGGCTACACCTTC. As protein: CASSPLGSYGYTF.

This clonotype was found a few times. The rearrangement joins TRBV6-5 to TRBJ2-7, with 7 bases aligning to TRBD1. Per the germline V gene, CDR1 is MNHEY and CDR2 is SVGAGI. CDR3 size: 16 residues. J gave up 6 bases and V 6 bases, and 17 bases lay outside the gene matches. This CDR3 reads CASSRPRQGPRTEQYF. DNA of the CDR3: TGTGCCAGCAGCCGTCCTCGACAGGGTCCACGGACCGAGCAGTACTTC.

The sample holds many counts of this clonotype. V is TRBV12-3 or TRBV12-4 and J is TRBJ1-5, with D perhaps TRBD1 (5 bases). CDR3 length: 17 residues. Trimming took 6 bases from V and 2 from J, leaving 20 bases between them. CDR3 coding DNA: TGTGCCAGCAGCCTAGGTGGCAGGGTTAACGGCAATCAGCCCCAGCATTTT. Amino acids: CASSLGGRVNGNQPQHF.

There are a few counts of this clonotype. V is TRBV15 and J is TRBJ2-5; the D gene is possibly TRBD2 (5 bases). Germline V gene sequence: CDR1 LNHNV, CDR2 YYDKDF (reference sequence). The CDR3 length is 15 residues. With 3 bases removed from V and 4 bases from J, the gap between germline ends came to 15 bases. CDR3 residues: CATSSVIGISETQYF. CDR3 DNA sequence: TGTGCCACCAGCAGTGTAATCGGGATCTCAGAGACCCAGTACTTC.

This chain uses TRBV7-2 with TRBJ2-1; D possibly corresponds to TRBD1 (6 bases). Per germline, CDR1 SGHTA and CDR2 FQGNSA. CDR3 length equals 11 residues. With 5 bases removed from V and 12 bases from J, the gap between germline ends came to 11 bases. This chain's CDR3 is CASSEYRVQFF. The CDR3 nucleotides read TGTGCCAGCAGCGAATACAGGGTGCAGTTCTTC.

This clonotype occurred a few times. The rearrangement links TRBV4-3 to TRBJ1-5; D not resolved. This CDR3 has 15 amino acids. The V end was cut by 3 bases, the J end by 4 bases, with 13 bases between. CDR1 is LGHNA and CDR2 is YSLEER in the germline V gene. The CDR3 is CASSQGRSGNQPQHF. CDR3 DNA: TGCGCCAGCAGCCAGGGGAGGTCGGGGAATCAGCCCCAGCATTTT.

This clonotype was seen ten or more times. The V call is TRBV29-1, the J call TRBJ2-2; 7 positions match TRBD2. Germline CDR1 SQVTM, CDR2 ANQGSEA. Trimming took 4 bases from V and 3 from J; bases not matched to a gene: 2. The CDR3 has 13 amino acids. For the CDR3, the DNA is TGCAGCGTTGTGGGAGGGGACACCGGGGAGCTGTTTTTT. This sequence encodes CSVVGGDTGELFF.

This clonotype has at least ten counts. The genes are TRBV27 and TRBJ2-7; the match to TRBD1 covers 7 bases. This CDR3 comprises 16 residues. From germline, CDR1 is MNHEY and CDR2 SMNVEV (reference sequence). After removal of 4 bases from V and 3 bases from J, the junction contained 12 bases not matched to a gene. Written as DNA, the CDR3 is TGTGCCAGCAGTTACAGTCCGGGACAGCTGGACTACGAGCAGTACTTC. Amino acids: CASSYSPGQLDYEQYF.

This clonotype was seen ten or more times. This chain links TRBV7-2 with TRBJ2-7, with 7 bases identical to TRBD1. This CDR3 has 14 residues. V gave up 3 bases and J gave up 0 bases; unmatched junction bases: 2. Per the germline V gene, CDR1 is SGHTA and CDR2 is FQGNSA. The CDR3 protein is CASSFDRDSYEQYF. CDR3 nucleotide sequence: TGTGCCAGCAGCTTTGACAGGGACTCCTACGAGCAGTACTTC.

The table lists this clonotype with a few counts. The chain recombines TRBV5-1 with TRBJ2-2; D gene ambiguous. Looked up from germline, CDR1 is SGHRS and CDR2 is YFSETQ. The CDR3 contains 12 residues. V lost 2 bases, J lost 6 bases, and 5 bases lay in between. This chain's CDR3 is CASSFDAGELFF. CDR3 nucleotides: TGCGCCAGCAGCTTTGATGCCGGGGAGCTGTTTTTT. Full variable domain (remainder filled in from reference TRBV5-1 and TRBJ2-2): KAGVTQTPRYLIKTRGQQVTLSCSPISGHRSVSWYQQTPGQGLQFLFEYFSETQRNKGNFPGRFSGRQFSNSRSEMNVSTLELGDSALYLCASSFDAGELFFGEGSRLTVL.

A note on this clonotype: A much larger clone lies a single base off, so this may be a read error. The chain carries TRBV5-6 and TRBJ2-1; the D gene is possibly TRBD2 (5 bases). Germline V gene lookup returns CDR1 SGHDT and CDR2 YYEEEE. This CDR3 is 13 amino acids long. V was shortened by 0 bases and J by 11 bases, with 12 bases between the two germline ends. In nucleotides, the CDR3 is TGTGCCAGCAGCTTGGGAGGGAGCTATAAGCAGTTCTTC. This gives the protein CASSLGGSYKQFF.

This clonotype was recorded a few times. The chain links TRBV10-3 to TRBJ2-1; TRBD2 matches at 9 bases. The germline gives CDR1 ENHRY, CDR2 SYGVKD. The trim removed 7 bases at V and 5 bases at J, leaving 3 bases unmatched. CDR3 length equals 13 residues. This chain's CDR3 is CAITIAGDNEQFF. DNA for the CDR3: TGTGCCATCACCATAGCGGGAGACAATGAGCAGTTCTTC.

This clonotype turned up a few times. The rearrangement uses TRBV30 and TRBJ2-7; the match to TRBD1 covers 7 bases. From germline, CDR1 is GTSNPN and CDR2 SVGIG (reference sequence). This CDR3 has 12 amino acids. V dropped 5 bases and J dropped 0; count of bases not matched to a gene: 1. The CDR3 sequence is CAWGDSSYEQYF. Here the CDR3 DNA reads TGTGCCTGGGGGGACAGCTCCTACGAGCAGTACTTC.

Many counts were recorded for this clonotype. The junction does not match germline at one end; this may be a read error. The V and J genes are TRBV7-7 and TRBJ2-5, with 12 bases that match TRBD1. Germline CDR1 and CDR2: SSHAT and FNYEAQ (reference sequence). The CDR3 covers 16 residues. The CDR3 protein is CASSLGGTGGTETQYF. CDR3 coding DNA: TGTGCTAGCAGCTTAGGAGGGACAGGGGGCACAGAGACCCAGTACTTC.

This clonotype was seen a handful of times. This chain connects TRBV10-3 to TRBJ2-1; D remains unclear. CDR3 length equals 14 residues. Germline CDR1 ENHRY, CDR2 SYGVKD. Trimming took off 2 bases at V and 5 bases at J, with 10 bases between the two ends. The CDR3 spells CAISETWTNNEQFF. The CDR3 region has the DNA TGTGCCATCAGTGAGACCTGGACGAACAATGAGCAGTTCTTC.

The rearrangement uses TRBV29-1 and TRBJ2-1; 12 nucleotides line up with TRBD2. The CDR3 runs to 14 residues. The V segment lost 6 bases and the J segment 8 bases; nucleotides outside the gene matches: 8. CDR1 and CDR2 from the germline V gene are SQVTM and ANQGSEA. The CDR3 nucleotides are TGCAGCGTCCAGACTAGCGGGAGTTCGCATGAGCAGTTCTTC. Translation: CSVQTSGSSHEQFF.

J is TRBJ1-4 and V is TRBV5-1; the D gene is possibly TRBD1 (5 bases). Germline V gives CDR1 SGHRS, CDR2 YFSETQ. V lost 0 bases to trimming and J lost 6 bases, with 18 bases between them. The CDR3 has 17 amino acids. The CDR3: CASSLAPQAPRDEKLFF. In DNA form, the CDR3 reads TGCGCCAGCAGCTTGGCCCCACAGGCCCCGCGCGATGAAAAACTGTTTTTT.

The chain carries TRBV7-8 and TRBJ2-1; 12 nucleotides align to TRBD2. V trimming: 4 bases; J trimming: 4 bases; junction bases outside the gene matches: 11. The CDR3 covers 18 residues. The germline V gene has CDR1 SGHVS and CDR2 FQNEAQ. CDR3 loop: CASSSSPSSGGVYNEQFF. Here the CDR3 DNA reads TGTGCCAGCAGCTCTTCCCCCTCTAGCGGGGGGGTTTACAATGAGCAGTTCTTC.

This clonotype was detected a few times. V gene TRBV6-2 or TRBV6-3 combines with J gene TRBJ2-6; D call uncertain. The length of the CDR3 is 17 residues. V lost 6 bases and J lost 0, with 15 bases in between. CDR1 is MNHEY, CDR2 SVGEGT, per germline. In DNA, the CDR3 is TGTGCCAGCAGCCCCGTGCGGTTGGGCTCTGGGGCCAACGTCCTGACTTTC. Its translation is CASSPVRLGSGANVLTF.

The sample holds many counts of this clonotype. The gene calls are TRBV20-1 and TRBJ2-7, with D perhaps given as TRBD1 or TRBD2 (5 bases each). This CDR3 has 12 residues. V lost 5 bases to trimming and J lost 3 bases, with 11 bases between them. Germline V lookup: CDR1 DFQATT, CDR2 SNEGSKA (reference sequence). CDR3 in amino acids: CSAVGENYEQYF. The DNA of the CDR3 is TGCAGTGCTGTGGGGGAAAACTACGAGCAGTACTTC.

This chain connects TRBV20-1 to TRBJ2-3; D ambiguous. Germline assignment: CDR1 DFQATT and CDR2 SNEGSKA (reference sequence). Trimming removed 1 base from V and 4 bases from J, with 6 bases in between. The CDR3 spans 12 residues. As DNA, the CDR3 is TGCAGTGCTAGAGCGACGGCAGATACGCAGTATTTT. As protein: CSARATADTQYF.

The sample holds a few counts of this clonotype. This chain joins TRBV5-1 and TRBJ2-7, with D unclear. V was trimmed by 2 bases and J by 5 bases, leaving 14 bases between them. The CDR3 contains 14 residues. Germline V gives CDR1 SGHRS, CDR2 YFSETQ. CDR3 sequence (DNA): TGCGCCAGCAGCTTTACAGAAGCAGTCAACGAGCAGTACTTC. This translates into CASSFTEAVNEQYF.